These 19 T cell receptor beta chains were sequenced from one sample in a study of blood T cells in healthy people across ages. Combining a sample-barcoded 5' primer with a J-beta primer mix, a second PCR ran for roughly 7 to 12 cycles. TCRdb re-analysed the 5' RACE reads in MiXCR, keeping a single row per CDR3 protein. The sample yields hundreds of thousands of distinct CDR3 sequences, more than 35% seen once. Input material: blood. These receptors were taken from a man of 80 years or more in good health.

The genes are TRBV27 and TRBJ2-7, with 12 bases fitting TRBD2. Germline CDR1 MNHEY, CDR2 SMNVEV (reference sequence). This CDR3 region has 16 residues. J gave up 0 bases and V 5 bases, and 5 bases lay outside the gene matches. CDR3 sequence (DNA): TGTGCCAGCAGTATCGCGACTAGCGGGAGCTCCTACGAGCAGTACTTC. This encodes CASSIATSGSSYEQYF.

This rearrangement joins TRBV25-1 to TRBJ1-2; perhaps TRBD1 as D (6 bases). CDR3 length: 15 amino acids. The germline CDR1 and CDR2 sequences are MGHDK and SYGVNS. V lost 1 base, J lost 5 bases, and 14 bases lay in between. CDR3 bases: TGTGCCAGCAGTGAATCTGTGGGGACACCTTATGGCTACACCTTC. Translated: CASSESVGTPYGYTF.

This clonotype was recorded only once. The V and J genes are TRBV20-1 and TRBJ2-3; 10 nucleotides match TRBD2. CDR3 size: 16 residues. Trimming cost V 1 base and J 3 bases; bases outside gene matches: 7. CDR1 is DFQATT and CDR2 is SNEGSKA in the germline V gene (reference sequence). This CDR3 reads CSARGILAGVTDTQYF. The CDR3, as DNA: TGCAGTGCTAGAGGGATCCTAGCGGGAGTAACAGATACGCAGTATTTT.

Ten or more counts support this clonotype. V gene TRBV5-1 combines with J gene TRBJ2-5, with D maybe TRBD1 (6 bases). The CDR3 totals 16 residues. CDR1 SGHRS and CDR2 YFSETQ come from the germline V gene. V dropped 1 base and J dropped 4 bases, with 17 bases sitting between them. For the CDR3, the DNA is TGCGCCAGCAGCTTGTCGCCAGGATGGGGGCGAGAGACCCAGTACTTC. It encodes CASSLSPGWGRETQYF.

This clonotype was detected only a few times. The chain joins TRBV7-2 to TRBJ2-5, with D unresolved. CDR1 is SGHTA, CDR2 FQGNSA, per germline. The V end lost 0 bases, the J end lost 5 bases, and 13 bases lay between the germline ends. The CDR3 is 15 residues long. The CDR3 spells CASSLADLTAETQYF. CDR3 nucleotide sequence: TGTGCCAGCAGCTTAGCCGACCTTACAGCGGAGACCCAGTACTTC.

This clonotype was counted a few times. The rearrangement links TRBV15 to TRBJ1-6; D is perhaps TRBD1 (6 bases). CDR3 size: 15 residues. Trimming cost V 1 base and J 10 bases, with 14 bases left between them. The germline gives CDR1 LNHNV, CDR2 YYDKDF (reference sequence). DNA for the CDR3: TGTGCCACCAGCAGAGGAGAGATAGGGGGGTCACCCCTCCACTTT. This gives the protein CATSRGEIGGSPLHF.

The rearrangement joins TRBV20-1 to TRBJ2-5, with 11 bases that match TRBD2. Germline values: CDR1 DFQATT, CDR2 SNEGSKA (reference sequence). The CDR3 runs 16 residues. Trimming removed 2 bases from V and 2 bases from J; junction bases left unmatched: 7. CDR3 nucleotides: TGCAGTGCTAGATCACGGACTAGCGGGTCACAAGAGACCCAGTACTTC. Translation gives CSARSRTSGSQETQYF.

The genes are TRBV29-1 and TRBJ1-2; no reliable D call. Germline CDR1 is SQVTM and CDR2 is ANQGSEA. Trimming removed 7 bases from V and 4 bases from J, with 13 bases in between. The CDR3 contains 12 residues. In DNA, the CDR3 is TGCAGCGCCTATGGTGGGATCTATGGCTACACCTTC. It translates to CSAYGGIYGYTF.

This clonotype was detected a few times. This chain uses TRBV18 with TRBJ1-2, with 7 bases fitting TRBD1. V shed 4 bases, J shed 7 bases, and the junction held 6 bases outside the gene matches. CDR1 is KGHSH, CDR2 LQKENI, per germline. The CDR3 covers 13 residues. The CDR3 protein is CASSQDRVAGYTF. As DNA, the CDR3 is TGTGCCAGCTCACAAGACAGGGTTGCTGGCTACACCTTC.

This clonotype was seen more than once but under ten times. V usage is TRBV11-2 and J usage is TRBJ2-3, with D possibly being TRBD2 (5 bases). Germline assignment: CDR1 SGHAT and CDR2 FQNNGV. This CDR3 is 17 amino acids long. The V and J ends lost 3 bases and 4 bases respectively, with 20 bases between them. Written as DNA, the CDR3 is TGTGCCAGCAGCTTCTGGTCCTCTCGGGGTTTCGCAGATACGCAGTATTTT. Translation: CASSFWSSRGFADTQYF.

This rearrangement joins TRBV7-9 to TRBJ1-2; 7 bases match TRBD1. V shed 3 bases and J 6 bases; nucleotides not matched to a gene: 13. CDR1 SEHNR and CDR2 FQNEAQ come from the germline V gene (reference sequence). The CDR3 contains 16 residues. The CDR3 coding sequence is TGTGCCAGCAGCTTCGGAGGGACAGCTCGACCCGATGGCTACACCTTC. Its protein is CASSFGGTARPDGYTF.

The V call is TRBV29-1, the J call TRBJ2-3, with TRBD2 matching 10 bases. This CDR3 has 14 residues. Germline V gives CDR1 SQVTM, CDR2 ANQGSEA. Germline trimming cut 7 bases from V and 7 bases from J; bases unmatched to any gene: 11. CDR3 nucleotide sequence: TGCAGCGCCTCGACTAGCGGGCAGAGTAATACGCAGTATTTT. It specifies CSASTSGQSNTQYF.

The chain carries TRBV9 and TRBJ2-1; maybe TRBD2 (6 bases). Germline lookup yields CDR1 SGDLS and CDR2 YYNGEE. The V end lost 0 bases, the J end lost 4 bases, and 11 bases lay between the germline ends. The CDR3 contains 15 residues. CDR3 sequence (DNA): TGTGCCAGCAGCGTAGCGGCGGGGAAGTACAATGAGCAGTTCTTC. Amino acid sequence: CASSVAAGKYNEQFF.

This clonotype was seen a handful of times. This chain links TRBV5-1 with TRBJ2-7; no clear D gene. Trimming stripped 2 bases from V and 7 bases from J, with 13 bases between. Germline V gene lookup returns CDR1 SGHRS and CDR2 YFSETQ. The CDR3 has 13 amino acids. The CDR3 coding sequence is TGCGCCAGCAGCTTCAGCCTATTGACAGAGCAGTACTTC. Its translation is CASSFSLLTEQYF. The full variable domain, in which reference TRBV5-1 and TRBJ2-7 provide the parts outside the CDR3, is KAGVTQTPRYLIKTRGQQVTLSCSPISGHRSVSWYQQTPGQGLQFLFEYFSETQRNKGNFPGRFSGRQFSNSRSEMNVSTLELGDSALYLCASSFSLLTEQYFGPGTRLTVT.

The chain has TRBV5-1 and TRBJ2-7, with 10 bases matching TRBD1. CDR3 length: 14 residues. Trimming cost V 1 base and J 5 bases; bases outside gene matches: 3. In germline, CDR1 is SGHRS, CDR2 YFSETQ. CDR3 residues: CASSLSTGGHEQYF. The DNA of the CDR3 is TGCGCCAGCAGCTTGTCGACAGGGGGCCACGAGCAGTACTTC.

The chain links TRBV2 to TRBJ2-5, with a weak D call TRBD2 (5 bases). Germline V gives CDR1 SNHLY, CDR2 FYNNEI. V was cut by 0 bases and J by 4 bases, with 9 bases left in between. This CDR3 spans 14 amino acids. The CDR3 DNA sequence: TGTGCCAGCAGTGAAGCAGAGGGTAGAGAGACCCAGTACTTC. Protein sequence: CASSEAEGRETQYF.

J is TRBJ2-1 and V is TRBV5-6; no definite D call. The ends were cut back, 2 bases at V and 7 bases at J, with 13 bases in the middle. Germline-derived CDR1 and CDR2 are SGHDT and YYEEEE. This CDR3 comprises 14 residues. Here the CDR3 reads CASSFWVGSNEQFF. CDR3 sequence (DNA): TGTGCCAGCAGCTTTTGGGTCGGGTCGAATGAGCAGTTCTTC.

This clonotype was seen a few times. The CDR3 coding sequence is TGCAGTGCGAGGCGGACTAGCGGTGGCACAGATACGCAGTATTTT. Translation gives CSARRTSGGTDTQYF. The chain is built from TRBV20-1 and TRBJ2-3; TRBD2 matches at 10 bases. The trim removed 6 bases at V and 1 base at J, leaving 7 bases unmatched. This CDR3 is built from 15 residues. Germline V gives CDR1 DFQATT, CDR2 SNEGSKA (reference sequence).

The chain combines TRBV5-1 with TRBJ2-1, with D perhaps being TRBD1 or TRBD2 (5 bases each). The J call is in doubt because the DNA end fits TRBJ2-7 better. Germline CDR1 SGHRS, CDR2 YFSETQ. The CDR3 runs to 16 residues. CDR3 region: CASSSGPGRSGDEQYF. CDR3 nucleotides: TGCGCCAGCAGCTCCGGACCGGGACGGTCCGGCGATGAGCAGTACTTC.